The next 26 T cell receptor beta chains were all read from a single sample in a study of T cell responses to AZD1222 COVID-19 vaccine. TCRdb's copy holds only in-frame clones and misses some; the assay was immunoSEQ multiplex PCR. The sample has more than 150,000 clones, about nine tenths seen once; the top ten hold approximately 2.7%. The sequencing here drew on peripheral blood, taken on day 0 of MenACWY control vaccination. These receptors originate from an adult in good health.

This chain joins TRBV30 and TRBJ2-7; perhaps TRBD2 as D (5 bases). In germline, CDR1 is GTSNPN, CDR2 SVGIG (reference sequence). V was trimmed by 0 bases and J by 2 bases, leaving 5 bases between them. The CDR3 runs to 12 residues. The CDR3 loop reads CAWSVGTYEQYF. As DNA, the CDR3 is TGTGCCTGGAGTGTCGGGACCTACGAGCAGTACTTC.

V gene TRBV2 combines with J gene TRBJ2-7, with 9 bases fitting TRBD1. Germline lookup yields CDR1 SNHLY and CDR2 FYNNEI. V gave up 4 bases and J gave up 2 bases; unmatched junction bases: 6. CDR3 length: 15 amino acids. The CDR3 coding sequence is TGTGCCAGCAGTGCCTCCGGGACAGGGACCTACGAGCAGTACTTC. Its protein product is CASSASGTGTYEQYF.

The CDR3 spells CASSLWVQGQETSTDTQYF. For the CDR3, the DNA is TGCGCCAGCAGCCTCTGGGTGCAGGGGCAAGAGACTAGCACAGATACGCAGTATTTT. The gene calls are TRBV4-1 and TRBJ2-3, with D possibly TRBD1 on 6 matching bases. The CDR3 sequence is 19 residues long. In germline, CDR1 is MGHRA, CDR2 YSYEKL. Trimming cost V 4 bases and J 0 bases, with 23 bases left between them.

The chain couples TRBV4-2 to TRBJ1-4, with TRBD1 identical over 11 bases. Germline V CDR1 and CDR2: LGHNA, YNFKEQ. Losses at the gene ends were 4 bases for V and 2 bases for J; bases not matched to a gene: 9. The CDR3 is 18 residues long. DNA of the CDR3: TGTGCCAGCAGCCGGGGAGGGACAGGGGGAGTCACTAATGAAAAACTGTTTTTT. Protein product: CASSRGGTGGVTNEKLFF.

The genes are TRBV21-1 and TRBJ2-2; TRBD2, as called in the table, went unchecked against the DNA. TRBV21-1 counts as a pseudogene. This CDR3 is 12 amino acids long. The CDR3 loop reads CASHLGAGELFF. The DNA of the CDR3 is TGTGCCAGCCACCTCGGGGCCGGGGAGCTGTTTTTT.

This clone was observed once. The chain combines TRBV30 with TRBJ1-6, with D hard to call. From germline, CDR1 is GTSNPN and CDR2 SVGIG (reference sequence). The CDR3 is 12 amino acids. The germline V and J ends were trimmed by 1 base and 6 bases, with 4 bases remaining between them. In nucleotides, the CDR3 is TGTGCCTGGAGTGGCAGTAATTCACCCCTCCACTTT. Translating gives CAWSGSNSPLHF.

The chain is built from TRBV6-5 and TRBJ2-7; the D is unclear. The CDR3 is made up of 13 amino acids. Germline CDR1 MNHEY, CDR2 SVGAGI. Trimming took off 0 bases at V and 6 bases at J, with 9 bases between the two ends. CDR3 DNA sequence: TGTGCCAGCAGTTACTCGTCTCGCTCCGAGCAGTACTTC. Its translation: CASSYSSRSEQYF.

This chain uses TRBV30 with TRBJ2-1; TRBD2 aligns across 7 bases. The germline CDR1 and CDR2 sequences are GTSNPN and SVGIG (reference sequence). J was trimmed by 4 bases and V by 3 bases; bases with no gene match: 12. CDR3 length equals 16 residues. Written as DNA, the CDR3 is TGTGCCTGGAGCATCGGGGGGTATGGGCTATACAATGAGCAGTTCTTC. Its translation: CAWSIGGYGLYNEQFF.

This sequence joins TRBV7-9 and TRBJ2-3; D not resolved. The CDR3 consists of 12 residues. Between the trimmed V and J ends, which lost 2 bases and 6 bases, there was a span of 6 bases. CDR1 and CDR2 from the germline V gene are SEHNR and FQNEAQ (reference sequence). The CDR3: CASSLWSDTQYF. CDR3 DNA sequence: TGTGCCAGCAGCTTATGGTCCGATACGCAGTATTTT.

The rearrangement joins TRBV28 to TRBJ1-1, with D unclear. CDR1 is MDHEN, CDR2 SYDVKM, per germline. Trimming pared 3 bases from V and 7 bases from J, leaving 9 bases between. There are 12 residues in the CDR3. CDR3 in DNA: TGTGCCAGCAGTTTGGCCGGGATTGAAGCTTTCTTT. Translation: CASSLAGIEAFF. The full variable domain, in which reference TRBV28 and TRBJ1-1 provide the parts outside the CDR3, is DVKVTQSSRYLVKRTGEKVFLECVQDMDHENMFWYRQDPGLGLRLIYFSYDVKMKEKGDIPEGYSVSREKKERFSLILESASTNQTSMYLCASSLAGIEAFFGQGTRLTVV.

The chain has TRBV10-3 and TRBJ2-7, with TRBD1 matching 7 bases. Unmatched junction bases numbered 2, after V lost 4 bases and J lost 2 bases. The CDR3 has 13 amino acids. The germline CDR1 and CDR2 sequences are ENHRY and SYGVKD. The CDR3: CAISGDRAYEQYF. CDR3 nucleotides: TGTGCCATCAGTGGAGACAGGGCCTACGAGCAGTACTTC.

This CDR3 is CASSLEDRGNEKLFF. In nucleotides, the CDR3 is TGTGCCAGCAGCTTAGAGGACAGGGGGAATGAAAAACTGTTTTTT. J is TRBJ1-4 and V is TRBV13; TRBD1 agrees at 10 bases. CDR1 is PRHDT, CDR2 FYEKMQ, per germline (reference sequence). With 1 base clipped from V and 5 bases from J, the junction kept 1 base outside the gene matches. The CDR3 is made up of 15 amino acids.

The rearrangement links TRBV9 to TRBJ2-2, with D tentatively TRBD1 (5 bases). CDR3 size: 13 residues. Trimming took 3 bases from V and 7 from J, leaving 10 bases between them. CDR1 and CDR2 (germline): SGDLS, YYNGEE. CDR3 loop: CASSAIGVGELFF. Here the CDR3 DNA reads TGTGCCAGCAGCGCCATAGGGGTCGGGGAGCTGTTTTTT.

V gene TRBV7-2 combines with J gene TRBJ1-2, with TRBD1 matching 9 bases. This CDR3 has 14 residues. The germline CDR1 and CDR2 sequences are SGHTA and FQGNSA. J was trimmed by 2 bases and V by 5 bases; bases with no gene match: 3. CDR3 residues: CASSLGTGNYGYTF. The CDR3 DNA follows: TGTGCCAGCAGCCTTGGGACAGGGAACTATGGCTACACCTTC.

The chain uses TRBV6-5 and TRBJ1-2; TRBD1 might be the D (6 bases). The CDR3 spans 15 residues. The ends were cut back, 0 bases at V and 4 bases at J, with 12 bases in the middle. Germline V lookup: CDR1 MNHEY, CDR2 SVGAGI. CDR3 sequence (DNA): TGTGCCAGCAGTTACTCATTCGGACAGCCCTATGGCTACACCTTC. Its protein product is CASSYSFGQPYGYTF.

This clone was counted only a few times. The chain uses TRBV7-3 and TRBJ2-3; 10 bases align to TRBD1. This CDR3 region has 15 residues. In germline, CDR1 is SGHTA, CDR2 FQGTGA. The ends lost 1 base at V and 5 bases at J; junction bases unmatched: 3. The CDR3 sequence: CASSLRDRGGDTQYF. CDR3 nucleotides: TGTGCCAGCAGCTTAAGGGACAGGGGTGGAGATACGCAGTATTTT.

The CDR3 protein is CASSYTAGSNEQYF. DNA of the CDR3: TGTGCCAGCAGTTACACGGCAGGGTCCAACGAGCAGTACTTC. The V gene is TRBV6-2 or TRBV6-3, the J gene TRBJ2-7; maybe TRBD1 (5 bases). Germline assignment: CDR1 MNHEY and CDR2 SVGEGT. This CDR3 comprises 14 residues. Deletions cut 2 bases from V and 5 bases from J, with 13 bases between.

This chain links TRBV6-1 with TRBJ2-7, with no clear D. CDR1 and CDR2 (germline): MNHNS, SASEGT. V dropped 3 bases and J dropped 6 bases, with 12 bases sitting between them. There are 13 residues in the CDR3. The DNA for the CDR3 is TGTGCCAGCAGTGATAATGGTCTTTCCGAGCAGTACTTC. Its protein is CASSDNGLSEQYF.

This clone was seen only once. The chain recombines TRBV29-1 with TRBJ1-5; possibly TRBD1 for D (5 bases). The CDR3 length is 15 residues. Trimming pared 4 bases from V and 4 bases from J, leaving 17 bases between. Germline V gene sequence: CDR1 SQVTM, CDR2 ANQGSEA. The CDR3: CSVVIGTGGNQPQHF. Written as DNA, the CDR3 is TGCAGCGTTGTAATAGGTACAGGTGGAAATCAGCCCCAGCATTTT.

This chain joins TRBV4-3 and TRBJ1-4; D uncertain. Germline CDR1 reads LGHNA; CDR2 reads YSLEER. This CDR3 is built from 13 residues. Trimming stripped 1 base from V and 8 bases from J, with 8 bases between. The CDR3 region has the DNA TGCGCCAGCAGCCAAGGAGTTCAAGAAAAACTGTTTTTT. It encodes CASSQGVQEKLFF.

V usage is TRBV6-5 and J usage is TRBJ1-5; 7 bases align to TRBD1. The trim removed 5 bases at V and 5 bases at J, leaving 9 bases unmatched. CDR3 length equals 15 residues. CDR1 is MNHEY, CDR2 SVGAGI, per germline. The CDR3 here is CASSPDTGEYQPQHF. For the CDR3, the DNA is TGTGCCAGCAGTCCGGATACAGGGGAGTATCAGCCCCAGCATTTT.

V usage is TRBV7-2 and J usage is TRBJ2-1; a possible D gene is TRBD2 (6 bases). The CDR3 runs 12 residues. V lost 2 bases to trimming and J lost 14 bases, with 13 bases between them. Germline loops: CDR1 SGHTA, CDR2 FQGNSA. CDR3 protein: CASSLKTSSKFF. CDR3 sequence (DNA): TGTGCCAGCAGCTTAAAAACTAGCTCTAAGTTCTTC.

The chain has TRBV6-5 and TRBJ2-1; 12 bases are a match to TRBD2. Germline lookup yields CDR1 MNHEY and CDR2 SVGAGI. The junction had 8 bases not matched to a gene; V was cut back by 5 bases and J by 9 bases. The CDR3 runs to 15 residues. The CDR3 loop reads CASSPASGGAFEQFF. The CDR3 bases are TGTGCCAGCAGTCCCGCTAGCGGGGGGGCCTTTGAGCAGTTCTTC.

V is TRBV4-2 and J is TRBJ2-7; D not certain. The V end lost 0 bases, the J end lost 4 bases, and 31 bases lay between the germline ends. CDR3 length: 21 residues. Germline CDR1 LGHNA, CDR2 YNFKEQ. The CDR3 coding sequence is TGTGCCAGCAGCCAAGATTCTTACCCACCCCTTTCGGACCCCGCTGAATACGAGCAGTACTTC. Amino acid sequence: CASSQDSYPPLSDPAEYEQYF.

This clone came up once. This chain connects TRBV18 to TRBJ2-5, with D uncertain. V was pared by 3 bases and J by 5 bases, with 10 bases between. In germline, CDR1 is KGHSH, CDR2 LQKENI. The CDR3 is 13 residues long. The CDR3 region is CASSPDLRETQYF. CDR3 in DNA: TGTGCCAGCTCACCGGACCTACGGGAGACCCAGTACTTC.

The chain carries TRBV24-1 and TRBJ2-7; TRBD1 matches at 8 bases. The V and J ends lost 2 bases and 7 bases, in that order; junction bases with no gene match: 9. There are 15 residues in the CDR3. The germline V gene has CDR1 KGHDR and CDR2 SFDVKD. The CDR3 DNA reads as TGTGCCACCAGTGATTCCAGGACAGGGTCGGGGGAGCAGTACTTC. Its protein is CATSDSRTGSGEQYF.